A single sample is the source of the 20 T cell receptor beta chains below, sequenced in a study of breast tumors, draining lymph nodes, adjacent tissues. TCRdb itself ran the multiplex PCR reads through MiXCR, one entry per CDR3 protein. The profile shows approximately 210,000 distinct CDR3 sequences, under 40% of them singletons. Samples came from axillary lymph nodes draining the breast cancer. Sequencing used axillary lymph node tissue. The receptors here all came from a female donor with breast cancer. Some clones in this sample may be carry-over from other donors' samples.

The rearrangement uses TRBV19 and TRBJ2-3; the D gene is possibly TRBD1 (5 bases). V lost 5 bases and J lost 5, with 20 bases in between. The V gene's germline CDR1 is LNHDA and CDR2 SQIVND (reference sequence). There are 16 residues in the CDR3. CDR3 sequence: CASSATPTVGVDTQYF. DNA of the CDR3: TGTGCCAGTAGTGCGACCCCGACAGTAGGAGTAGATACGCAGTATTTT.

Of note for this clonotype: One junction end does not reproduce the germline sequence, and a read error may be involved. The V call is TRBV11-1, the J call TRBJ2-1; TRBD2 matches at 9 bases. CDR1 is SGHAT, CDR2 FQDESV, per germline (reference sequence). This CDR3 region has 16 residues. The CDR3: CASSSRLAAAYNEQLF. CDR3 coding DNA: TGTGCCAGCAGCTCGAGACTAGCGGCAGCCTACAATGAGCAGCTCTTC.

This clonotype was seen ten or more times. This sequence joins TRBV11-2 and TRBJ2-7, with 11 bases lining up with TRBD1. The V gene's germline CDR1 is SGHAT and CDR2 FQNNGV. The CDR3 totals 16 residues. The V and J ends lost 4 bases and 6 bases, in that order; junction bases with no gene match: 11. The CDR3 sequence is CASSSKSGTGGSEQYF. For the CDR3, the DNA is TGTGCCAGCAGCTCGAAATCCGGGACAGGGGGAAGCGAGCAGTACTTC.

Remarks on this clonotype: Sequence at one end of the junction differs from germline and may be a read error. The chain recombines TRBV7-3 with TRBJ1-5, with D possibly being TRBD1 (6 bases). The CDR3 length is 16 residues. Germline V gene sequence: CDR1 SGHTA, CDR2 FQGTGA. The CDR3 protein is CASSDTGTGSNQPQHF. CDR3 bases: TGTGCCAGCAGCGATACAGGGACTGGGAGCAATCAGCCCCAGCACTTT.

This clonotype was seen a handful of times. V is TRBV5-4 and J is TRBJ2-1, with 9 bases aligning to TRBD2. The trim removed 2 bases at V and 6 bases at J, leaving 3 bases unmatched. Germline CDR1 is SGHNT and CDR2 is YYREEE (reference sequence). This CDR3 comprises 14 residues. CDR3 protein: CASSLAGGINEQFF. CDR3 nucleotides: TGTGCCAGCAGCTTAGCGGGGGGCATCAATGAGCAGTTCTTC.

Details on this clonotype: An end of the junction does not agree with germline; a read error may underlie this. The CDR3: CSAVPKETQSF. The CDR3 bases are TGCAGTGCAGTCCCGAAGGAGACCCAGTCCTTC. V gene TRBV20-1 combines with J gene TRBJ2-5; no firm D call. Germline CDR1 reads DFQATT; CDR2 reads SNEGSKA (reference sequence). This CDR3 has 11 residues.

This clonotype has a count of ten or more. V is TRBV11-3 and J is TRBJ2-2, with TRBD2 as a possible D gene (5 bases). Germline-derived CDR1 and CDR2 are SGHNT and YENEEA. V was trimmed by 2 bases and J by 2 bases, leaving 12 bases between them. The CDR3 covers 16 residues. For the CDR3, the DNA is TGTGCCAGCAGCTTACGCGGGCAGTCCAACACCGGGGAGCTGTTTTTT. Protein sequence: CASSLRGQSNTGELFF.

Many counts were recorded for this clonotype. The chain uses TRBV5-4 and TRBJ2-2, with 10 bases that match TRBD2. The trim removed 10 bases at V and 6 bases at J, leaving 6 bases unmatched. Per the germline V gene, CDR1 is SGHNT and CDR2 is YYREEE (reference sequence). The CDR3 has 13 amino acids. The DNA of the CDR3 is TGTGCCCAGCGGGAGGGCCTCTCCGGGGAGCTGTTTTTT. Translation: CAQREGLSGELFF.

This clonotype qualifies as medium-sized. The V call is TRBV5-1, the J call TRBJ1-2; a possible D gene is TRBD1 (5 bases). Germline CDR1 is SGHRS and CDR2 is YFSETQ. The V end lost 0 bases, the J end lost 1 base, and 10 bases lay between the germline ends. The CDR3 contains 15 residues. This CDR3 reads CASSLALGGNYGYTF. CDR3 DNA: TGCGCCAGCAGCTTGGCCCTTGGGGGTAACTATGGCTACACCTTC.

Comments on this clonotype: A single base separates this from a much larger clone, so it may be a read error. The rearrangement links TRBV5-5 to TRBJ1-2; the D is unclear. CDR3 length equals 13 residues. Per germline, CDR1 SGHKS and CDR2 YYEKEE (reference sequence). Trimming took off 4 bases at V and 4 bases at J, with 11 bases between the two ends. CDR3 residues: CASSIDGTYGYTF. The CDR3 DNA reads as TGTGCCAGCAGCATCGACGGTACCTATGGCTACACCTTC.

This clonotype was observed a handful of times. A much larger clone differs by one base, so this may be a read error. The chain couples TRBV9 to TRBJ1-6; 10 bases match TRBD1. The CDR3 consists of 15 residues. CDR1 and CDR2 from the germline V gene are SGDLS and YYNGEE. The CDR3 DNA reads TGTGCCAGCAGCGCCCGGGACAGGGGAAATTCACCCCCCCACTTT. Encoded protein: CASSARDRGNSPPHF.

J is TRBJ1-1 and V is TRBV5-1; D might be TRBD1 (5 bases). Germline CDR1 reads SGHRS; CDR2 reads YFSETQ. Trimming shortened V by 1 base and J by 4 bases, and 14 bases separated the two germline ends. The CDR3 runs to 15 residues. This CDR3 is CASSLYGGEITEAFF. In DNA form, the CDR3 reads TGCGCCAGCAGCTTGTATGGGGGTGAGATCACTGAAGCTTTCTTT.

By sample fraction, this clonotype is medium-sized. The V gene is TRBV19, the J gene TRBJ1-2, with TRBD1 matching over 8 bases. Looked up from germline, CDR1 is LNHDA and CDR2 is SQIVND (reference sequence). CDR3 length: 15 residues. J lost 4 bases, V lost 5 bases, and 9 bases had no gene match. The CDR3 coding sequence is TGTGCCAGTAGTGACGGACAGGGATCAATCTATGGCTACACCTTC. Its translation is CASSDGQGSIYGYTF.

V gene TRBV6-4 combines with J gene TRBJ2-2, with 9 nucleotides matching TRBD2. This CDR3 comprises 14 residues. CDR1 and CDR2 from the germline V gene are MRHNA and SNTAGT. Unmatched junction bases numbered 4, after V lost 4 bases and J lost 7 bases. The CDR3 sequence is CASSVAGEIGELFF. In DNA form, the CDR3 reads TGTGCCAGCAGTGTAGCGGGAGAGATCGGGGAGCTGTTTTTT.

The chain couples TRBV29-1 to TRBJ1-2; TRBD1 matches at 7 bases. With 8 bases clipped from V and 4 bases from J, the junction kept 4 bases outside the gene matches. CDR1 is SQVTM and CDR2 is ANQGSEA in the germline V gene. The CDR3 contains 11 residues. The CDR3 sequence: CSLGQLYGYTF. CDR3 nucleotide sequence: TGCAGCTTGGGACAGCTCTATGGCTACACCTTC.

The chain employs TRBV7-9 and TRBJ2-3; 8 nucleotides match TRBD2. Germline V gene lookup returns CDR1 SEHNR and CDR2 FQNEAQ (reference sequence). The trim removed 0 bases at V and 6 bases at J, leaving 5 bases unmatched. CDR3 length: 15 amino acids. CDR3 in amino acids: CASSLASGTRDTQYF. The DNA of the CDR3 is TGTGCCAGCAGCTTAGCTAGCGGGACCAGGGATACGCAGTATTTT.

Ten or more counts support this clonotype. The CDR3 DNA reads as TGCGCCAGCAGCCAAGAAGGACAGGGGGCTTACGAGCAGTACTTC. Protein: CASSQEGQGAYEQYF. The chain recombines TRBV4-3 with TRBJ2-7; 11 bases agree with TRBD1. This CDR3 has 15 amino acids. Germline CDR1 LGHNA, CDR2 YSLEER. The trim removed 0 bases at V and 4 bases at J, leaving 2 bases unmatched.

This clonotype has at least ten counts. The chain joins TRBV7-9 to TRBJ2-5; D possibly corresponds to TRBD1 (6 bases). CDR1 is SEHNR and CDR2 is FQNEAQ in the germline V gene (reference sequence). The CDR3 loop spans 14 amino acids. Trimming cost V 6 bases and J 5 bases, with 16 bases left between them. CDR3 amino acids: CASSPGHLIETQYF. The CDR3 DNA sequence: TGTGCCAGCAGTCCGGGACACCTTATCGAGACCCAGTACTTC.

A word on this clonotype: A single base separates this from a much larger clone, so it may be a read error. The conserved closing phenylalanine or tryptophan is absent in this CDR3, likely reflecting a read error. The V and J genes are TRBV9 and TRBJ1-6; no reliable D call. The germline V gene has CDR1 SGDLS and CDR2 YYNGEE. The germline V and J ends were trimmed by 3 bases and 9 bases, with 10 bases remaining between them. The CDR3 sequence is 13 residues long. In DNA form, the CDR3 reads TGTGCCAGCAGCGAGGAACAGTTTTCACCCCTCCACTCT. Protein: CASSEEQFSPLHS.

This clonotype was seen many times. V gene TRBV5-1 combines with J gene TRBJ1-5, with D tentatively TRBD1 (5 bases). V lost 3 bases and J 0 bases, leaving 13 bases between the germline ends. The CDR3 contains 16 residues. Germline lookup yields CDR1 SGHRS and CDR2 YFSETQ. CDR3 nucleotide sequence: TGCGCCAGCAGCTCGGGGCCGGGGGATAGCAATCAGCCCCAGCATTTT. Translating gives CASSSGPGDSNQPQHF.